Below are 26 T cell receptor beta chains sequenced from a single sample in a study of T cells in Graves' hyperthyroidism and ophthalmopathy. From RNA transcripts, TCR beta CDR3 regions were amplified. The TCR CDR3 was amplified in a first-round RT-PCR using the HTBI primer set. TCRdb recomputed calls from the multiplex PCR reads with MiXCR, one row per CDR3 protein. The repertoire holds about 300,000 distinct CDR3 sequences, with around 13% as singletons. Specimen: blood. Receptors originate from a woman aged 40-49 years with Graves' hyperthyroidism.

J is TRBJ1-1 and V is TRBV10-2; weak D call: TRBD1 (6 bases). This CDR3 has 14 residues. Trimming removed 5 bases from V and 6 bases from J, with 16 bases in between. The V gene's germline CDR1 is WSHSY and CDR2 SAAADI. CDR3 amino acids: CASSNPGDVAEAFF. The DNA for the CDR3 is TGCGCCAGCAGTAACCCAGGGGATGTCGCTGAAGCTTTCTTT.

Ten or more counts support this clonotype. The rearrangement joins TRBV11-3 to TRBJ2-1; TRBD2 matches at 7 bases. V was clipped by 4 bases and J by 4 bases; unmatched bases: 4. Germline assignment: CDR1 SGHNT and CDR2 YENEEA. The length of the CDR3 is 14 residues. Written as DNA, the CDR3 is TGTGCCAGCAGCTCTTCGGGGGGTTACAATGAGCAGTTCTTC. Protein sequence: CASSSSGGYNEQFF.

This clonotype has ten or more counts. V is TRBV2 and J is TRBJ1-4; 7 bases map to TRBD1. CDR1 SNHLY and CDR2 FYNNEI come from the germline V gene. Trimming took 10 bases from V and 4 from J; bases not matched to a gene: 3. The CDR3 totals 12 residues. CDR3 amino acids: CANRGLNEKLFF. CDR3 in DNA: TGTGCCAACAGGGGACTTAATGAAAAACTGTTTTTT.

This clonotype was picked up a small number of times. The chain has TRBV5-4 and TRBJ2-2; 10 nucleotides match TRBD2. Germline V gene lookup returns CDR1 SGHNT and CDR2 YYREEE (reference sequence). This CDR3 has 16 residues. V lost 4 bases to trimming and J lost 5 bases; unmatched junction nucleotides: 8. The CDR3 DNA follows: TGTGCCAGCAGCCTCCCCCTAGCGGGAGAGACCGGGGAGCTGTTTTTT. This gives the protein CASSLPLAGETGELFF.

In this sample, this clonotype turned up a few times. The genes are TRBV19 and TRBJ2-5, with D perhaps given as TRBD1 or TRBD2 (5 bases each). Germline CDR1 LNHDA, CDR2 SQIVND (reference sequence). The CDR3 has 13 residues. V lost 5 bases to trimming and J lost 4 bases, with 11 bases between them. CDR3 nucleotides: TGTGCCAGTAGTCCCCCCGGGGCAGAGACCCAGTACTTC. Translated, it gives CASSPPGAETQYF. Together with reference TRBV19 and TRBJ2-5, the CDR3 gives the full variable domain: DGGITQSPKYLFRKEGQNVTLSCEQNLNHDAMYWYRQDPGQGLRLIYYSQIVNDFQKGDIAEGYSVSREKKESFPLTVTSAQKNPTAFYLCASSPPGAETQYFGPGTRLLVL.

The V gene is TRBV7-2, the J gene TRBJ1-6; 7 bases are shared with TRBD1. This CDR3 has 14 residues. J was trimmed by 7 bases and V by 5 bases; bases with no gene match: 5. The germline V gene encodes CDR1 SGHTA and CDR2 FQGNSA. CDR3 bases: TGTGCCAGCAGCCAGGGGACAGAAAATTCACCCCTCCACTTT. It yields the protein CASSQGTENSPLHF.

There are many counts of this clonotype. CDR3 DNA sequence: TGTGCCAGCAGTTTATTGGAGACAGGGGGATACGAGCAGTACTTC. This gives the protein CASSLLETGGYEQYF. The chain uses TRBV28 and TRBJ2-7, with 9 bases fitting TRBD1. Germline lookup yields CDR1 MDHEN and CDR2 SYDVKM. This CDR3 is 15 amino acids long. The V and J ends lost 1 base and 4 bases, in that order; junction bases with no gene match: 5.

The genes are TRBV14 and TRBJ2-7; D gene unclear. The CDR3 covers 15 residues. The V end lost 1 base, the J end lost 1 base, and 11 bases lay between the germline ends. CDR1 is SGHDN and CDR2 is FVKESK in the germline V gene. CDR3 protein: CASSQASPSSYEQYF. The CDR3 DNA reads TGTGCCAGCAGCCAAGCATCCCCTAGTTCCTACGAGCAGTACTTC.

This clonotype was picked up many times. The chain recombines TRBV20-1 with TRBJ2-1, with TRBD2 as a possible D gene (5 bases). The V gene's germline CDR1 is DFQATT and CDR2 SNEGSKA (reference sequence). There are 11 residues in the CDR3. The V end was cut by 3 bases, the J end by 10 bases, with 10 bases between. Here the CDR3 DNA reads TGCAGTGCTAGGGGTCCGGGGGAGCAGTTCTTC. This codes for CSARGPGEQFF.

For this clonotype: This may stem from a read error, because a much larger clone lies one nucleotide away. The chain couples TRBV6-2 or TRBV6-3 to TRBJ1-2, with unresolved D. Germline CDR1 reads MNHEY; CDR2 reads SVGEGT. V shed 2 bases and J shed 6 bases, with 16 bases lying between them. CDR3 length equals 15 residues. Here the CDR3 reads CASSYAEGRGHGYTF. The CDR3 coding sequence is TGTGCCAGCAGTTACGCGGAGGGCCGCGGCCATGGCTACACCTTC.

This clonotype was recorded at least ten times. The gene calls are TRBV28 and TRBJ1-6; the match to TRBD1 covers 7 bases. V lost 5 bases and J lost 6; bases outside the gene matches: 7. The CDR3 is 15 amino acids. Germline V gives CDR1 MDHEN, CDR2 SYDVKM. CDR3 amino acids: CASSTQGLSNSPLHF. CDR3 sequence (DNA): TGTGCCAGCAGTACACAGGGGTTGAGTAATTCACCCCTCCACTTT.

This clonotype turned up a few times. V is TRBV19 and J is TRBJ1-2, with 7 nucleotides matching TRBD1. The CDR3 spans 14 residues. The germline CDR1 and CDR2 sequences are LNHDA and SQIVND (reference sequence). Unmatched junction bases numbered 7, after V lost 4 bases and J lost 5 bases. The CDR3 loop reads CASSNGGTVYGYTF. In nucleotides, the CDR3 is TGTGCCAGTAGTAACGGAGGGACAGTGTATGGCTACACCTTC.

This sequence joins TRBV7-2 and TRBJ1-3; no clear D gene. The CDR3 spans 14 residues. Germline V gives CDR1 SGHTA, CDR2 FQGNSA. Trimming took off 5 bases at V and 4 bases at J, with 12 bases between the two ends. The DNA for the CDR3 is TGTGCCAGCAGCCCAGTGGGGTCGGGAAACACCATATATTTT. Its translation is CASSPVGSGNTIYF.

This clonotype was seen a few times. The chain has TRBV19 and TRBJ2-2; 7 bases align to TRBD1. V shed 6 bases and J 5 bases; nucleotides not matched to a gene: 12. Germline loops: CDR1 LNHDA, CDR2 SQIVND (reference sequence). The CDR3 sequence is 16 residues long. CDR3 DNA: TGTGCCAGTAGCCACTTACCAGGGGGAAAGACCGGGGAGCTGTTTTTT. Amino acids: CASSHLPGGKTGELFF.

In its sample, this clonotype was seen a few times. This rearrangement joins TRBV20-1 to TRBJ2-2; D may be TRBD1 (5 bases). Germline CDR1 reads DFQATT; CDR2 reads SNEGSKA (reference sequence). V shed 3 bases and J shed 6 bases, with 14 bases lying between them. The length of the CDR3 is 14 residues. The CDR3 DNA follows: TGCAGTGCTAGTCCGAACAGGTTCGCCGGGGAGCTGTTTTTT. It codes for CSASPNRFAGELFF.

The sample holds many counts of this clonotype. The chain uses TRBV5-5 and TRBJ2-1; 8 bases map to TRBD2. Germline CDR1 SGHKS, CDR2 YYEKEE (reference sequence). The V segment lost 4 bases and the J segment 8 bases; nucleotides outside the gene matches: 5. The CDR3 totals 13 residues. Written as DNA, the CDR3 is TGTGCCAGCAGCGTCCCGGGAGGGGATGAGCAGTTCTTC. The encoded protein is CASSVPGGDEQFF.

The chain uses TRBV27 and TRBJ1-4; 7 nucleotides agree with TRBD1. From germline, CDR1 is MNHEY and CDR2 SMNVEV (reference sequence). Trimming removed 5 bases from V and 8 bases from J; junction bases left unmatched: 14. The CDR3 runs to 16 residues. Written as DNA, the CDR3 is TGTGCCAGCAGTCGTATTGGCCAGGGGGGTCGCGAAAAACTGTTTTTT. Residues: CASSRIGQGGREKLFF.

Ten or more counts support this clonotype. The chain employs TRBV5-5 and TRBJ1-4, with 7 bases identical to TRBD1. The junction had 6 bases not matched to a gene; V was cut back by 1 base and J by 6 bases. There are 15 residues in the CDR3. CDR1 and CDR2 from the germline V gene are SGHKS and YYEKEE (reference sequence). CDR3 sequence (DNA): TGTGCCAGCAGCTTGTTTGGGACAGACGATGAAAAACTGTTTTTT. This translates into CASSLFGTDDEKLFF.

This clonotype occurred many times. CDR3 nucleotide sequence: TGCAGTGCTAGTGGTCAGAGGTCGGTTGATGAGCAGTTCTTC. Its translation: CSASGQRSVDEQFF. This chain uses TRBV20-1 with TRBJ2-1; D is unresolved. V dropped 3 bases and J dropped 8 bases, with 17 bases sitting between them. CDR1 and CDR2 (germline): DFQATT, SNEGSKA (reference sequence). This CDR3 is 14 amino acids long.

This clonotype was observed at least ten times. This chain links TRBV29-1 with TRBJ2-1, with unresolved D. The CDR3 contains 11 residues. CDR1 SQVTM and CDR2 ANQGSEA come from the germline V gene. Trimming pared 4 bases from V and 2 bases from J, leaving 3 bases between. In DNA, the CDR3 is TGCAGCGTTGTTCCCTACAATGAGCAGTTCTTC. It is translated as CSVVPYNEQFF.

There are many counts of this clonotype. The rearrangement links TRBV2 to TRBJ2-7; 14 nucleotides line up with TRBD2. J was trimmed by 7 bases and V by 1 base; bases with no gene match: 3. Germline V CDR1 and CDR2: SNHLY, FYNNEI. CDR3 length: 15 residues. CDR3 sequence reads: CASSEGLAGGPEQYF. The CDR3 coding sequence is TGTGCCAGCAGTGAAGGACTAGCGGGAGGGCCGGAGCAGTACTTC.

The table lists this clonotype with many counts. The V and J genes are TRBV11-3 and TRBJ1-5; D is possibly TRBD1 (6 bases). Germline V gene data show CDR1 as SGHNT and CDR2 as YENEEA. This CDR3 is built from 13 residues. Trimming took off 4 bases at V and 3 bases at J, with 7 bases between the two ends. CDR3 region: CASSSGHNQPQHF. The CDR3 DNA is TGTGCCAGCAGCTCGGGACACAATCAGCCCCAGCATTTT.

This clonotype was observed many times. The chain recombines TRBV30 with TRBJ2-2; a weak D match, TRBD1 (6 bases). Germline V lookup: CDR1 GTSNPN, CDR2 SVGIG (reference sequence). CDR3 length: 14 residues. V shed 4 bases and J shed 3 bases, with 12 bases lying between them. The CDR3 here is CAWKGELYTGELFF. The CDR3 DNA follows: TGTGCCTGGAAGGGGGAATTATACACCGGGGAGCTGTTTTTT.

This clonotype was observed many times. The CDR3 DNA reads TGTGCCAGCAGACTAGCGGGGCCCGGCAATGAGCAGTTCTTC. Protein product: CASRLAGPGNEQFF. The chain recombines TRBV12-3 or TRBV12-4 with TRBJ2-1; TRBD2 matches at 10 bases. The CDR3 runs 14 residues. The V gene end was trimmed by 6 bases and the J gene end by 6 bases; junction bases not matched to a gene: 5.

This clonotype was observed a handful of times. With a much larger clone just one base away, this may be a read error. The chain couples TRBV28 to TRBJ2-1; 8 positions match TRBD1. This CDR3 is built from 12 residues. Germline V gene sequence: CDR1 MDHEN, CDR2 SYDVKM. CDR3 sequence: CASRQGANEQLF. The CDR3 DNA follows: TGTGCCAGCCGGCAGGGGGCAAATGAGCAGCTCTTC.

This clonotype occurred a few times. The chain combines TRBV28 with TRBJ1-3; D remains unclear. The germline V gene encodes CDR1 MDHEN and CDR2 SYDVKM. This CDR3 has 14 amino acids. V shed 6 bases and J shed 2 bases, with 11 bases lying between them. The CDR3 region has the DNA TGTGCCAGCAGCCCGGGGAGGGCTGGAAACACCATATATTTT. Amino acids: CASSPGRAGNTIYF.